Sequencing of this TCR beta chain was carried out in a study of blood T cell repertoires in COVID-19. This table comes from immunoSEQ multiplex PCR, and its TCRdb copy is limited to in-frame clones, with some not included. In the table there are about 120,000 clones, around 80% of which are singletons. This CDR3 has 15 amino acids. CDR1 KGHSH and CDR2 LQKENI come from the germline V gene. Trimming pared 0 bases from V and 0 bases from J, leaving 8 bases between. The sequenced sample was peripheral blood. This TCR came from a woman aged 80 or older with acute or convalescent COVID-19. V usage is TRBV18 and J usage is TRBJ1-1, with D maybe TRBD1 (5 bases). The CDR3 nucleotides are TGTGCCAGCTCACCACCGTCACAGGTGAACACTGAAGCTTTCTTT. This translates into CASSPPSQVNTEAFF. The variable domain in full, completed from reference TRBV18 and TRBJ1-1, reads NAGVMQNPRHLVRRRGQEARLRCSPMKGHSHVYWYRQLPEEGLKFMVYLQKENIIDESGMPKERFSAEFPKEGPSILRIQQVVRGDSAAYFCASSPPSQVNTEAFFGQGTRLTVV.